These T cell receptor beta chains were read from a single sample in a study of blood T cell repertoires in COVID-19. Sequencing used immunoSEQ multiplex PCR; TCRdb keeps in-frame clones, though not all of them. The table records over 150,000 clones, roughly 87% of them present only once. The sample comprised PBMCs or T cells enriched from blood (not recorded which). The source of these receptors is a woman between 50 and 59 years old who had recovered from COVID-19. Each CDR3 is given with its conserved first and last residue. D genes are given only for firm matches. Not all rows give a size; the values are once, few, many and, for expanded clones, a class.

DNA	CDR3	V	size	J	length	D
TGTGCCAGCACCTTACGAGGAGGGGGCAGCAATCAGCCCCAGCATTTT	CASTLRGGGSNQPQHF	TRBV7-2	.	TRBJ1-5	16	TRBD1
TGTGCCAGCAGTTCAGGGTACCCTGGAAACACCATATATTTT	CASSSGYPGNTIYF	TRBV28	once	TRBJ1-3	14	.
TGTGCCAGCAGGCCTAGCGGGAGATCTACAGATACGCAGTATTTT	CASRPSGRSTDTQYF	TRBV27	.	TRBJ2-3	15	TRBD2
TGTGCCAGCAGCGCAGGACAGGGGGGGAATCAGCCCCAGCATTTT	CASSAGQGGNQPQHF	TRBV7-9	.	TRBJ1-5	15	TRBD1
TGTGCCAGCACTAGAGTGGTGCAGGGAAACACCATATATTTT	CASTRVVQGNTIYF	TRBV6-5	.	TRBJ1-3	14	.
TGTGCCAGCAGCTTAAGTCCAACGCGCTATGGCTACACCTTC	CASSLSPTRYGYTF	TRBV7-8	.	TRBJ1-2	14	.
TGTGCCAGCAGTTTACAGGGTGTGTCTGAAGCTTTCTTT	CASSLQGVSEAFF	TRBV28	once	TRBJ1-1	13	.
TGTGCCAGCAGTGTTTCAGGCAACTATGGCTACACCTTC	CASSVSGNYGYTF	TRBV28	.	TRBJ1-2	13	.
TGTGCCAGCAGAGTACAGAGCAACTATAATTCACCCCTCCACTTT	CASRVQSNYNSPLHF	TRBV4-2	.	TRBJ1-6	15	.
TGCGCCAGCAGCCGACAGGGATTGGACTATGGCTACACCTTC	CASSRQGLDYGYTF	TRBV4-1	.	TRBJ1-2	14	TRBD1